The source of this T cell receptor beta chain is a study of blood T cell repertoires in COVID-19 (dated by TCRdb to 2019 to 2021). About the study as a whole: Collaborator samples came from the United States, Italy and Spain and covered acute and convalescent phases of COVID-19. Samples were obtained from the ongoing ImmuneRACE study (first 160 participants) and from some 1,200 subjects provided by 6 global collaborators. HLA class I and class II types, where available, came from metadata supplied by the sample provider rather than from assay-based typing. Subjects who had been exposed to COVID-19, were actively infected with it, or had recovered from it provided the deeply sampled blood TCRbeta repertoires that made up the dataset. The prospective study material was composed of cDNA or gDNA derived from T cells, B-cell-depleted T cells, or PBMCs. A freely available public database, intended as a resource for researchers studying the immune response to SARS-CoV-2, is where the repertoires were released. The sample metadata nearly always contained a de-identified subject ID, COVID-19 status, age in years and sex. Overall results and qualifications from the work: The amount of clinical and demographic metadata varied by source and participant and was provided uncurated.

Whole blood was collected in K2EDTA tubes by collaborating institutions according to the institutions' own protocols. Collaborator samples were shipped for TCRbeta analysis as frozen whole blood, isolated PBMCs, or DNA extracted from either sample type. As to this clone: The antigen this receptor binds is unknown. No much larger clone exists at a distance of one base, and base qualities are not known.

The immunoSEQ Assay, a bias-controlled multiplex PCR, was used to amplify TCRbeta CDR3 regions from genomic DNA. In the source study's methods: Within the assay, amplification of reference gene primers was used to estimate how many nucleated cells each sample contained. To quantify the absolute abundance of each unique TCRbeta CDR3 rearrangement, sequence reads were collapsed and filtered. For each sample, productive Simpson clonality was calculated as the square root of Simpson's diversity index across productive rearrangements. TCRdb retrieved this table from immuneACCESS and kept in-frame rearrangements only. Not all clones are present; in checked studies, unresolved V genes account for under half, and no reason is known for the remainder. For V, J and clone size, that table is used; D and trimming come from the DNA. A total of over 150,000 clones appear in this sample, 75% to 90% of them only once. 2.5% to 3.5% of the sample comes from the top ten.

Taken from the germline V gene (reference sequence), the CDR1 and CDR2 loops are WNHNN and SYGVQD. A distance of 12 bases separates the germline ends of V and J, which lose 4 bases and 6 bases respectively. The CDR3 measures 14 amino acids from cysteine to phenylalanine. Only CDR3 DNA remains: 42 bases, in frame from the first base. The source of this sequence is a woman aged 55-69 years with acute or convalescent COVID-19. Material for sequencing was peripheral blood. This receptor chain uses TRBV10-1 and TRBJ2-2; the D gene cannot be named for sure. The CDR3 protein: CASSGPPGPGELFF. The sequence in DNA is TGCGCCAGCAGTGGACCCCCTGGGCCCGGGGAGCTGTTTTTT.